The rows below give T cell receptor beta chains drawn from one sample of a study of blood T cell repertoires in COVID-19. This table comes from immunoSEQ multiplex PCR, and its TCRdb copy is limited to in-frame clones, with some not included. The sample shows roughly 80,000 clones, approximately 86% of them seen only once. The sequencing input was peripheral blood. Source of these receptors: a woman aged 55-69 years with acute or convalescent COVID-19. CDR3s include the opening cysteine and the closing phenylalanine or tryptophan. A D gene is named only where the DNA matches it firmly. Clone size appears in some rows only: once, few, many, or a class for an expanded clone.

clone_size,j_call,d_call,v_call,cdr3_nt,cdr3_aa
-,TRBJ2-1,TRBD1,TRBV5-5,TGTGCCACTACGGGACAGGGAGACAGAAATGAGCAGTTCTTC,CATTGQGDRNEQFF
-,TRBJ2-1,TRBD2,TRBV2,TGTGCCAGCAGCCTAGCGGGAGAAGGGGAGCAGTTCTTC,CASSLAGEGEQFF
few,TRBJ1-3,-,TRBV9,TGTGCCAGCAGCGTAGCTAGCCATCCTAGCTCTGGAAACACCATATATTTT,CASSVASHPSSGNTIYF
-,TRBJ2-1,-,TRBV4-1,TGCGCCAGCAGCCAAGCGATTAGCTCCTACAATGAGCAGTTCTTC,CASSQAISSYNEQFF
-,TRBJ2-2,-,TRBV11-2,TGTGCCAGCAGCGGAACAGGGTTTCGTGGCACCGGGGAGCTGTTTTTT,CASSGTGFRGTGELFF
-,TRBJ1-1,-,TRBV30,TGTGCCTGGAGTGTAAGGAGGGGGAACACTGAAGCTTTCTTT,CAWSVRRGNTEAFF
-,TRBJ2-1,-,TRBV9,TGTGCCAGCAGCGTAGGGGACAACAATGAGCAGTTCTTC,CASSVGDNNEQFF
-,TRBJ2-7,-,TRBV2,TGTGCCAGCAGTGAACGGGGGAGCTCCTACGAGCAGTACTTC,CASSERGSSYEQYF
-,TRBJ2-2,TRBD1,TRBV6-5,TGTGCCAGCAGTTTGGCAGGGGGTGCCGGGGAGCTGTTTTTT,CASSLAGGAGELFF
few,TRBJ2-2,-,TRBV10-3,TGTGCCATCAGCAAGGCCGCCCAGGACACCGGGGAGCTGTTTTTT,CAISKAAQDTGELFF
-,TRBJ2-3,-,TRBV3-1/TRBV3-2,TGTGCCAGCAGGGGCTACACAGATACGCAGTATTTT,CASRGYTDTQYF
-,TRBJ1-2,-,TRBV5-1,TGCGCCAGCACCTCTTCCCCGGGGATTGACTATGGCTACACCTTC,CASTSSPGIDYGYTF
-,TRBJ2-7,TRBD1,TRBV5-1,TGCGCCAGCAGCCCATATCCGGGACAGACTCCAGCGTTGTCCTACGAGCAGTACTTC,CASSPYPGQTPALSYEQYF
once,TRBJ2-1,TRBD2,TRBV7-3,TGTGCCAGCAGCACTGCTAGCGGGAGCTACAATGAGCAGTTCTTC,CASSTASGSYNEQFF
-,TRBJ2-1,TRBD1,TRBV28,TGTGCCAGCAGTTTATGGGGGACAGGGGAATACAATGAGCAGTTCTTC,CASSLWGTGEYNEQFF
-,TRBJ1-6,-,TRBV18,TGTGCCAGCTCTATCAACAAGGGGGGGAGCTCCTATAATTCACCCCTCCACTTT,CASSINKGGSSYNSPLHF
-,TRBJ1-1,TRBD1,TRBV30,TGTGCCTGGAGTCCACGATCGTACAGGGGACAAATGAACACTGAAGCTTTCTTT,CAWSPRSYRGQMNTEAFF
-,TRBJ2-1,TRBD2,TRBV5-1,TGCGCCAGCAGCTGGGGGTCTAGCGGGATCAATGAGCAGTTCTTC,CASSWGSSGINEQFF
-,TRBJ2-1,TRBD1,TRBV19,TGTGCCAGTAGTAAAGGGACAGAGAGGAATGAGCAGTTCTTC,CASSKGTERNEQFF
-,TRBJ1-1,-,TRBV11-2,TGTGCCAGCAGCTCGGACACCCGTCGGGCTGAAGCTTTCTTT,CASSSDTRRAEAFF
few,TRBJ2-7,TRBD2,TRBV10-3,TGTGCCATCAGTGGGGGGGACTACCCCTCCTACGAGCAGTACTTC,CAISGGDYPSYEQYF
-,TRBJ1-2,-,TRBV6-2/TRBV6-3,TGTGCCAGCAGTCACGACCCGGGGATTCCAAATTATGGCTACACCTTC,CASSHDPGIPNYGYTF
large,TRBJ2-5,-,TRBV28,TGTGCCAGCAGTTTAGAGGACAGACAAGAGACCCAGTACTTC,CASSLEDRQETQYF
-,TRBJ1-2,TRBD1,TRBV11-2,TGTGCCAGCAGCCAAAATGAGGGGGCTAGGGGCTACACCTTC,CASSQNEGARGYTF
-,TRBJ2-7,TRBD1,TRBV27,TGTGCCAGCAGTTTCCTCAGGGACAGGGCCTACGAGCAGTACTTC,CASSFLRDRAYEQYF
few,TRBJ2-1,TRBD2,TRBV7-2,TGTGCCAGCGGTATTAGCGGGTACAACAATGAGCAGTTCTTC,CASGISGYNNEQFF
-,TRBJ2-7,-,TRBV28,TGTGCCAGCAGTTTAGGAGCGGAGAACTACGAGCAGTACTTC,CASSLGAENYEQYF
-,TRBJ2-3,TRBD2,TRBV27,TGTGCCAGCAGCGGCACGGGGGGGGCGGGGGCGCCTCCTAATACGCAGTATTTT,CASSGTGGAGAPPNTQYF